These 29 T cell receptor beta chains originate from one sample sequenced in a study of control samples from healthy donors and cancer patients. This table comes from immunoSEQ multiplex PCR, and its TCRdb copy is limited to in-frame clones, with some not included. This table holds fewer than 200,000 clones, around nine tenths found once. The source material was blood. These receptors all stem from a man aged 25-45 years in good health.

The chain employs TRBV5-6 and TRBJ1-4; D gene unclear. The V end lost 2 bases, the J end lost 3 bases, and 8 bases lay between the germline ends. CDR1 is SGHDT, CDR2 YYEEEE, per germline. The CDR3 runs 14 residues. The CDR3 here is CASSLHSANEKLFF. In nucleotides, the CDR3 is TGTGCCAGCAGCTTACACTCGGCTAATGAAAAACTGTTTTTT.

Only a few counts were recorded for this clone. Other nucleotide sequences in the sample specify the same CDR3. This chain connects TRBV4-2 to TRBJ2-7; 8 nucleotides match TRBD1. This CDR3 has 14 residues. Germline loops: CDR1 LGHNA, CDR2 YNFKEQ. The ends lost 4 bases at V and 2 bases at J; junction bases unmatched: 4. CDR3 in amino acids: CASSPGTGTYEQYF. The CDR3 DNA reads as TGTGCCAGCAGCCCAGGGACAGGAACCTACGAGCAGTACTTC.

The chain carries TRBV19 and TRBJ2-7; 9 nucleotides match TRBD1. The trim removed 5 bases at V and 5 bases at J, leaving 7 bases unmatched. Germline V gene lookup returns CDR1 LNHDA and CDR2 SQIVND (reference sequence). This CDR3 spans 14 amino acids. The CDR3 coding sequence is TGTGCCAGTAGTGGGGGACAGGGCGGCCACGAGCAGTACTTC. Residues: CASSGGQGGHEQYF.

This chain links TRBV7-9 with TRBJ2-7; D not certain. The V gene lost 5 bases and the J gene lost 1 base, with 12 bases spanning the gap. The CDR3 is 14 residues long. Germline loops: CDR1 SEHNR, CDR2 FQNEAQ (reference sequence). For the CDR3, the DNA is TGTGCCAGCAGCCTAACGGACCAGTCCTACGAGCAGTACTTC. Its protein is CASSLTDQSYEQYF.

The J gene is TRBJ1-1, the V gene TRBV9, with 9 bases fitting TRBD1. Germline V gene data show CDR1 as SGDLS and CDR2 as YYNGEE. The CDR3 sequence is 15 residues long. The junction had 10 bases not matched to a gene; V was cut back by 4 bases and J by 6 bases. The CDR3 protein is CASSILGGQGSEAFF. In nucleotides, the CDR3 is TGTGCCAGCAGCATACTAGGGGGACAGGGCTCTGAAGCTTTCTTT.

The chain couples TRBV5-1 to TRBJ2-5, with 7 nucleotides matching TRBD1. Looked up from germline, CDR1 is SGHRS and CDR2 is YFSETQ. Trimming at V came to 5 bases and at J to 1 base, leaving 5 bases not matched to a gene. The CDR3 runs to 14 residues. The CDR3 sequence is CASRSGTAQETQYF. DNA of the CDR3: TGCGCCAGCAGATCCGGGACAGCCCAAGAGACCCAGTACTTC.

As DNA, the CDR3 is TGTGCCAGCAGTGAATACCATGGCTATGGCTACACCTTC. Amino acid sequence: CASSEYHGYGYTF. The chain combines TRBV6-1 with TRBJ1-2; D call uncertain. The CDR3 loop spans 13 amino acids. Germline CDR1 reads MNHNS; CDR2 reads SASEGT. V lost 2 bases to trimming and J lost 4 bases, with 8 bases between them.

The chain combines TRBV21-1 with TRBJ2-5; TRBD2 reflects the table's D call only, with no check against the DNA. TRBV21-1 is given as a pseudogene. CDR3 size: 10 residues. DNA of the CDR3: TGTGCCAGCAGAAGGAAGAGGGCAGACTTC. It translates to CASRRKRADF.

The rearrangement joins TRBV7-2 to TRBJ2-1; 11 bases align to TRBD2. Germline V gene lookup returns CDR1 SGHTA and CDR2 FQGNSA. J gave up 4 bases and V 3 bases, and 2 bases lay outside the gene matches. The CDR3 covers 15 residues. The CDR3 DNA follows: TGTGCCAGCAGCTTGACTAGCGGGGATTACAATGAGCAGTTCTTC. As protein: CASSLTSGDYNEQFF.

J is TRBJ1-3 and V is TRBV6-5, with a weak D call TRBD1 (5 bases). The CDR3 is 15 residues long. The germline V gene has CDR1 MNHEY and CDR2 SVGAGI. V dropped 2 bases and J dropped 1 base, with 9 bases sitting between them. CDR3 amino acids: CASSYRAGSGNTIYF. In DNA form, the CDR3 reads TGTGCCAGCAGTTACCGGGCAGGGTCTGGAAACACCATATATTTT.

The chain links TRBV21-1 to TRBJ1-2. TRBV21-1 is tagged as a pseudogene. The CDR3 is 10 amino acids. In nucleotides, the CDR3 is TGTGCCAGCAGCAGGGACGGCTACACCTTC. This gives the protein CASSRDGYTF.

In its sample, this clone was seen once. V and J are TRBV3-1 (or the pseudogene TRBV3-2) and TRBJ1-6, with a tentative D call TRBD1 (5 bases). V lost 2 bases, J lost 9 bases, and 17 bases lay in between. This CDR3 is built from 16 residues. Germline V gene data show CDR1 as LGHDT and CDR2 as YNNKEL (reference sequence). The CDR3 spells CASSQTPGTGGSPLHF. CDR3 nucleotides: TGTGCCAGCAGCCAAACTCCGGGAACGGGGGGTTCACCCCTCCACTTT.

The chain couples TRBV5-4 to TRBJ2-7, with a tentative D call TRBD1 (6 bases). Trimming stripped 0 bases from V and 2 bases from J, with 12 bases between. In germline, CDR1 is SGHNT, CDR2 YYREEE (reference sequence). This CDR3 is 15 amino acids long. CDR3 in amino acids: CASSLGQEPPYEQYF. As DNA, the CDR3 is TGTGCCAGCAGCTTGGGACAGGAGCCCCCCTACGAGCAGTACTTC. Full variable domain (missing parts from reference TRBV5-4 and TRBJ2-7): ETGVTQSPTHLIKTRGQQVTLRCSSQSGHNTVSWYQQALGQGPQFIFQYYREEENGRGNFPPRFSGLQFPNYSSELNVNALELDDSALYLCASSLGQEPPYEQYFGPGTRLTVT.

This clone was observed once. In nucleotides, the CDR3 is TGTGCCAGCAGCCTTCTCTGGGGAGAGGGGGCAGGGAACACTGAAGCTTTCTTT. Amino acid sequence: CASSLLWGEGAGNTEAFF. V usage is TRBV14 and J usage is TRBJ1-1, with 7 positions matching TRBD1. CDR1 and CDR2 from the germline V gene are SGHDN and FVKESK. The CDR3 is 18 amino acids. V shed 4 bases and J 1 base; nucleotides not matched to a gene: 15.

Written as DNA, the CDR3 is TGTGCCAGCAGCCACCGGACTAGCACAAACGAGCAGTACTTC. It translates to CASSHRTSTNEQYF. V is TRBV3-1 (or the pseudogene TRBV3-2) and J is TRBJ2-7; 8 nucleotides agree with TRBD2. V was clipped by 3 bases and J by 5 bases; unmatched bases: 6. This CDR3 spans 14 amino acids. Germline CDR1 LGHDT, CDR2 YNNKEL (reference sequence).

The V call is TRBV5-1, the J call TRBJ2-7; D may match TRBD1 or TRBD2 (5 bases each). V was clipped by 0 bases and J by 0 bases, with 13 bases between them. The CDR3 is 16 amino acids. From germline, CDR1 is SGHRS and CDR2 YFSETQ. For the CDR3, the DNA is TGCGCCAGCAGCTTGGCCGGGGACCGAAGCTCCTACGAGCAGTACTTC. Translated, it gives CASSLAGDRSSYEQYF.

A note on this clone: The sample has other DNA sequences that encode this CDR3 too. The genes are TRBV24-1 and TRBJ2-3; 9 nucleotides agree with TRBD1. J gave up 3 bases and V 7 bases, and 1 base lay outside the gene matches. Germline-derived CDR1 and CDR2 are KGHDR and SFDVKD. This CDR3 region has 13 residues. The CDR3, as DNA: TGTGCCACCAGAGGGACAGGGACAGATACGCAGTATTTT. Translating gives CATRGTGTDTQYF.

This chain uses TRBV2 with TRBJ2-1; 7 bases are a match to TRBD2. The length of the CDR3 is 15 residues. Germline assignment: CDR1 SNHLY and CDR2 FYNNEI. With V trimmed by 4 bases and J by 4 bases, 7 bases remained unmatched. The CDR3 reads CASSVPAGLYNEQFF. The DNA for the CDR3 is TGTGCCAGCAGTGTCCCAGCGGGATTGTACAATGAGCAGTTCTTC.

The chain carries TRBV6-5 and TRBJ1-3, with TRBD1 identical over 7 bases. Unmatched junction bases numbered 5, after V lost 9 bases and J lost 0 bases. CDR3 size: 14 residues. CDR1 MNHEY and CDR2 SVGAGI come from the germline V gene. CDR3 sequence: CASLPGGSGNTIYF. For the CDR3, the DNA is TGTGCCAGTCTACCAGGGGGCTCTGGAAACACCATATATTTT.

This clone was observed a handful of times. The chain carries TRBV3-1 (or the pseudogene TRBV3-2) and TRBJ2-5; D perhaps matches TRBD1 (5 bases). Germline V gene lookup returns CDR1 LGHDT and CDR2 YNNKEL (reference sequence). V was shortened by 5 bases and J by 5 bases, with 18 bases between the two germline ends. This CDR3 comprises 15 residues. The CDR3 region is CASSSNLPRGETQYF. CDR3 coding DNA: TGTGCCAGCAGCTCTAATCTTCCAAGGGGCGAGACCCAGTACTTC.

This clone occurred a few times. The genes are TRBV29-1 and TRBJ1-2; no definite D call. With 5 bases removed from V and 2 bases from J, the gap between germline ends came to 9 bases. This CDR3 has 12 amino acids. The germline gives CDR1 SQVTM, CDR2 ANQGSEA. CDR3 loop: CSVTGGNYGYTF. CDR3 nucleotide sequence: TGCAGCGTTACCGGCGGGAACTATGGCTACACCTTC.

The CDR3: CASSQSLGRGSEQFF. In DNA, the CDR3 is TGTGCCAGCAGCCAATCACTGGGCAGGGGGTCTGAGCAGTTCTTC. This sequence joins TRBV16 and TRBJ2-1; 7 nucleotides line up with TRBD1. CDR3 size: 15 residues. After removal of 0 bases from V and 9 bases from J, the junction contained 8 bases not matched to a gene. Germline V CDR1 and CDR2: KGHSY, FQNENV.

This chain connects TRBV4-1 to TRBJ1-3; D is unclear. CDR3 length equals 15 residues. The V gene lost 1 base and the J gene lost 1 base, with 8 bases spanning the gap. Germline V lookup: CDR1 MGHRA, CDR2 YSYEKL. The CDR3 bases are TGCGCCAGCAGCCAAGCGGCCCTGTCTGGAAACACCATATATTTT. Protein product: CASSQAALSGNTIYF.

The J gene is TRBJ2-6, the V gene TRBV18, with 7 bases identical to TRBD1. Looked up from germline, CDR1 is KGHSH and CDR2 is LQKENI. The CDR3 is 21 residues long. V lost 4 bases to trimming and J lost 2 bases; unmatched junction nucleotides: 20. The CDR3 DNA reads TGTGCCAGCTCACGACTGGGGCCGGCAGGGGGATTTGTTACTGGGGCCAACGTCCTGACTTTC. Its protein product is CASSRLGPAGGFVTGANVLTF.

The J gene is TRBJ2-2, the V gene TRBV28, with D possibly TRBD1 on 6 matching bases. Trimming removed 1 base at V and 4 bases at J, with 10 bases between. Germline CDR1 is MDHEN and CDR2 is SYDVKM. This CDR3 region has 15 residues. CDR3 protein: CASSLSGAFTGELFF. CDR3 DNA sequence: TGTGCCAGCAGTTTATCAGGGGCTTTCACCGGGGAGCTGTTTTTT.

The sample holds one count of this clone. This chain links TRBV30 with TRBJ2-7; TRBD1 matches 10 bases. The CDR3 is 15 residues long. CDR1 and CDR2 from the germline V gene are GTSNPN and SVGIG (reference sequence). Unmatched junction bases numbered 11, after V lost 3 bases and J lost 6 bases. CDR3 region: CAWRYGDRGLGEQYF. Written as DNA, the CDR3 is TGTGCCTGGAGATATGGGGACAGGGGCCTGGGCGAGCAGTACTTC.

V gene TRBV7-9 combines with J gene TRBJ2-7, with D tentatively TRBD1 or TRBD2 (5 bases each). Trimming took 2 bases from V and 0 from J, leaving 8 bases between them. There are 14 residues in the CDR3. Looked up from germline, CDR1 is SEHNR and CDR2 is FQNEAQ (reference sequence). The CDR3 reads CASSLKGTSYEQYF. The CDR3 DNA is TGTGCCAGCAGCTTAAAAGGGACCTCCTACGAGCAGTACTTC. Together with reference TRBV7-9 and TRBJ2-7, the CDR3 gives the full variable domain: DTGVSQNPRHKITKRGQNVTFRCDPISEHNRLYWYRQTLGQGPEFLTYFQNEAQLEKSRLLSDRFSAERPKGSFSTLEIQRTEQGDSAMYLCASSLKGTSYEQYFGPGTRLTVT.

The chain links TRBV27 to TRBJ1-6; D ambiguous. The CDR3 loop spans 14 amino acids. CDR1 is MNHEY, CDR2 SMNVEV, per germline (reference sequence). The V gene lost 1 base and the J gene lost 8 bases, with 9 bases spanning the gap. The CDR3 DNA is TGTGCCAGCAGTTTATTGGGCGCTTATTCACCCCTCCACTTT. As protein: CASSLLGAYSPLHF.

The chain couples TRBV2 to TRBJ1-1; a possible D gene is TRBD1 (6 bases). The V gene lost 6 bases and the J gene lost 6 bases, with 11 bases spanning the gap. The CDR3 is 12 amino acids. Germline V gene sequence: CDR1 SNHLY, CDR2 FYNNEI. CDR3 protein: CASRADRSEAFF. The CDR3 nucleotides read TGTGCCAGCAGAGCCGACAGGTCTGAAGCTTTCTTT.